This entry features one TCR beta chain sequence. CDR3 length: 14 residues. The J segment lost 6 bases and the V segment lost 4 bases, leaving 7 bases of the junction unmatched. Germline CDR1 is SEHNR and CDR2 is FQNEAQ (reference sequence). Authors' analysis steps: Amplification with reference gene primers provided the estimates of nucleated cell counts. TCRdb's table, derived via immunoSEQ multiplex PCR, lists solely in-frame clones and lacks some. V and J calls and clone size are as listed in that table; D and trimming were resolved from the DNA. Of about 270,000 clones listed, about 89% were seen once; the top ten hold approximately 9.8%. The data were obtained in a study of blood T cell repertoires in COVID-19. As for the study in general: Specimens from acute and convalescent COVID-19 originated in the United States, Italy and Spain. T cells, B-cell-depleted T cells, or PBMCs supplied cDNA or gDNA.

Sequenced material: peripheral blood. The chain is built from TRBV7-9 and TRBJ2-7, with 9 bases matching TRBD1. The receptor's source is a man aged 35-49 years who had recovered from COVID-19. For the CDR3, the DNA is TGTGCCAGCAGCTCCCTGGGACAGGGAGCCGAGCAGTACTTC. This translates into CASSSLGQGAEQYF.